This T cell receptor beta chain was obtained from a study of beta chain features in type 1 diabetes. Study-level points and caveats: Across patients, naive, central memory and Treg TCRB repertoires exhibited apparently greater similarity than was observed across healthy donors. The study found moderately but significantly shorter TCRB CDR3s in all four CD4+ subsets of Type 1 diabetes patients.

Expressed TCRB transcripts were sequenced because the isolated RNA had all been reverse transcribed beforehand. Method: immunoSEQ multiplex PCR; TCRdb's copy keeps in-frame clones and lacks some. The sample contains hundreds of thousands of clones, around 15% of which appear only once. Heparinised blood was drawn once per donor, averaging about 100 mL. For this clone: Its matching antigen is unknown.

The V gene end was trimmed by 2 bases and the J gene end by 3 bases; junction bases not matched to a gene: 3. CDR1 and CDR2 (germline): MGHRA, YSYEKL. This CDR3 contains 15 residues. Sequencing was done on a sample of naive CD4+ T cells from blood. The chain joins TRBV4-1 to TRBJ2-3; 9 bases align to TRBD2. The sequence was obtained from a man between 18 and 35 years old with type 1 diabetes. CDR3 amino acids: CASSQPAGGTDTQYF. The CDR3 coding sequence is TGCGCCAGCAGCCAACCAGCGGGAGGAACAGATACGCAGTATTTT.